A selection of T cell receptor beta chains follows, all from one sample in a study of T cell changes during pregnancy in multiple sclerosis. Here immunoSEQ multiplex PCR was the method, and the copy in TCRdb shows in-frame clones only, minus some. The sample holds fewer than 65,000 clones, 91% seen once. The sample here was CD4+ T cells from peripheral blood mononuclear cells, taken in the first trimester of pregnancy. The receptors shown here come from a female donor with multiple sclerosis, enrolled in a pregnancy study. CDR3s include the opening cysteine and the closing phenylalanine or tryptophan. The D gene is left open where the match is weak. Only part of the rows carry a size: once, few, many, or a class if the clone is expanded.

V	size	D	J	CDR3	DNA
TRBV29-1	-	TRBD2	TRBJ2-1	CSVEGGGEQFF	TGCAGCGTTGAAGGGGGGGGTGAGCAGTTCTTC
TRBV11-3	once	-	TRBJ2-1	CASSLSGFGDYNEQFF	TGTGCCAGCAGCTTATCAGGTTTCGGGGACTACAATGAGCAGTTCTTC
TRBV20-1	once	-	TRBJ2-3	CSATTGTQYF	TGCAGTGCTACCACGGGTACGCAGTATTTT
TRBV7-2	once	TRBD1	TRBJ2-7	CASSLGQATGGSEQYF	TGTGCCAGCAGCTTAGGGCAGGCGACAGGGGGCTCCGAGCAGTACTTC
TRBV29-1	-	-	TRBJ1-5	CSVKNHTGNSNQPQHF	TGCAGCGTCAAAAATCACACAGGCAACAGCAATCAGCCCCAGCATTTT
TRBV4-3	-	-	TRBJ1-4	CASSQERGDEKLFF	TGCGCCAGCAGCCAAGAAAGGGGCGATGAAAAACTGTTTTTT
TRBV20-1	-	-	TRBJ2-5	CSAAGAMTQYF	TGCAGTGCTGCGGGGGCCATGACCCAGTACTTC
TRBV19	-	TRBD2	TRBJ2-3	CASMGRAGGPTDTQYF	TGTGCCAGTATGGGGAGAGCGGGGGGTCCCACAGATACGCAGTATTTT
TRBV10-2	-	-	TRBJ1-2	CASSATGGYTF	TGCGCCAGCAGTGCCACCGGGGGCTACACCTTC
TRBV9	-	TRBD1	TRBJ2-1	CASSVAPGGSSYNEQFF	TGTGCCAGCAGCGTAGCTCCAGGGGGAAGCTCCTACAATGAGCAGTTCTTC
TRBV7-3	-	-	TRBJ2-7	CASSQGGTRYEQYF	TGTGCCAGCAGCCAGGGTGGAACCCGCTACGAGCAGTACTTC
TRBV6-1	-	-	TRBJ1-5	CASSFGGVANQPQHF	TGTGCCAGCAGTTTCGGGGGGGTGGCCAATCAGCCCCAGCATTTT
TRBV5-1	-	TRBD1	TRBJ2-5	CASSLGTGNQETQYF	TGCGCCAGCAGCTTGGGGACAGGGAACCAAGAGACCCAGTACTTC
TRBV7-2	few	-	TRBJ1-3	CASSVGGNTIYF	TGTGCCAGCAGTGTCGGGGGAAACACCATATATTTT
TRBV19	-	TRBD2	TRBJ2-3	CASSHAGLAGVNTQYF	TGTGCCAGTAGCCACGCGGGACTAGCGGGGGTAAATACGCAGTATTTT
TRBV5-6	-	TRBD1	TRBJ1-2	CASSSTGLSSYGYTF	TGTGCCAGCAGCTCGACAGGGCTCTCTAGTTATGGCTACACCTTC
TRBV9	-	-	TRBJ2-4	CASSVSGGHFIQYF	TGTGCCAGCAGCGTAAGTGGGGGACATTTCATTCAGTACTTC
TRBV5-4	-	-	TRBJ2-7	CASSLDGSYEQYF	TGTGCCAGCAGTCTCGACGGGTCCTACGAGCAGTACTTC